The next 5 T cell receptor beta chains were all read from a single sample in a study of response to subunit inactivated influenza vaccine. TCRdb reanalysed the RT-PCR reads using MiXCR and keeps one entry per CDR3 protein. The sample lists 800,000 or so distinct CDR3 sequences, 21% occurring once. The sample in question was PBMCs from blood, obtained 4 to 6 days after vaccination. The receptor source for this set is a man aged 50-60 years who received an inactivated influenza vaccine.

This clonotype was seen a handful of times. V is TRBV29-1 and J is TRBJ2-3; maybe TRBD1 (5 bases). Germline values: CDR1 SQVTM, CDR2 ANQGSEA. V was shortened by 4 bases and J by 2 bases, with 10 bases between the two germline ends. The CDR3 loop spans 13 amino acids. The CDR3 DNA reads TGCAGCGTTGGACAGTTTTACACAGATACGCAGTATTTT. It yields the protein CSVGQFYTDTQYF.

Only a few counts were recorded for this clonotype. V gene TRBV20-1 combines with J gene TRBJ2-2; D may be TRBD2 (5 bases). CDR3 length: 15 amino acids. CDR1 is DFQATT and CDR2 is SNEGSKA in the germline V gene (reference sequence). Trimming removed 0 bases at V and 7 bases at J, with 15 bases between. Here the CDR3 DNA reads TGCAGTGCTAGAGAACGAGAGGGCCTAATCGGGGAGCTGTTTTTT. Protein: CSAREREGLIGELFF.

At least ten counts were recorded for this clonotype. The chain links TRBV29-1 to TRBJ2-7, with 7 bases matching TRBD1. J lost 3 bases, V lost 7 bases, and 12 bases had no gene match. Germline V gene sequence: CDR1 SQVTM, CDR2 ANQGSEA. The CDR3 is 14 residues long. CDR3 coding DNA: TGCAGCGCCGTTCAGACAGGGCGGAACTACGAGCAGTACTTC. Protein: CSAVQTGRNYEQYF.

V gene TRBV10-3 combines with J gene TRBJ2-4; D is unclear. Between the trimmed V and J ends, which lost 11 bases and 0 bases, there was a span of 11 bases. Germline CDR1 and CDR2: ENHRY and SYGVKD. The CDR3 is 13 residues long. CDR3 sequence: CAVLDTAKNIQYF. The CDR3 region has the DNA TGTGCCGTACTGGATACAGCCAAAAACATTCAGTACTTC.

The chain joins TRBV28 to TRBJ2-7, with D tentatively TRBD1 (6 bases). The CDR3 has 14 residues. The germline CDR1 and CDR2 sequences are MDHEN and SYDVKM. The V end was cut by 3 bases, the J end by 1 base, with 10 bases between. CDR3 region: CASSFTGTSYEQYF. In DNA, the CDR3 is TGTGCCAGCAGTTTCACCGGGACATCCTACGAGCAGTACTTC. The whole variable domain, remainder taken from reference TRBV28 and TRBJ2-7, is DVKVTQSSRYLVKRTGEKVFLECVQDMDHENMFWYRQDPGLGLRLIYFSYDVKMKEKGDIPEGYSVSREKKERFSLILESASTNQTSMYLCASSFTGTSYEQYFGPGTRLTVT.